Listed below are T cell receptor beta chains from one sample, sequenced in a study of vaccination and CD4 T cells after COVID-19. The antigens for these receptors are not known. TCRdb analysed the PCR reads with MiXCR anew, one entry per CDR3 protein. Here the sample spans roughly 20,000 distinct CDR3 sequences, roughly 50% being singletons. Material: CD4+ T cells from blood, cultured in vitro, obtained about 7 months after SARS-CoV-2 vaccination. The source of these receptors is a human donor who had recovered from COVID-19. CDR3s include the opening cysteine and the closing phenylalanine or tryptophan. A D gene is named only where the DNA matches it firmly. Size is stated for part of the rows, as once, few or many counts, or as a class when the clone is expanded.

V	size	D	J	length	DNA	CDR3
TRBV6-2/TRBV6-3	-	-	TRBJ2-7	16	TGTGCCAGCAGTAAGACGGACAGAGCACCTGCCTACGAGCAGTACTTC	CASSKTDRAPAYEQYF
TRBV7-9	-	-	TRBJ2-3	11	TGTGCCAGCGGCGAGAGAGATACGCAGTATTTT	CASGERDTQYF
TRBV5-1	-	TRBD1	TRBJ1-2	14	TGCGCCAGCAGCGTGACAGGGGATGGCTATGGCTACACCTTC	CASSVTGDGYGYTF
TRBV24-1	-	-	TRBJ1-5	14	TGTGCCACCAGTGAATCCAGCCGCAATCAGCCCCAGCATTTT	CATSESSRNQPQHF
TRBV11-3	-	-	TRBJ1-1	13	TGTGCCAGCAGCCCAAGTAGGGGGGTTGAAGCTTTCTTT	CASSPSRGVEAFF
TRBV6-1	-	TRBD1	TRBJ2-5	13	TGTGCCAGCAGACGAGGGACAGGGAGGACCCAGTACTTC	CASRRGTGRTQYF
TRBV20-1	few	-	TRBJ1-2	13	TGCAGTGCTACCGAAGGCCCTCTCGGGGGCTACACCTTC	CSATEGPLGGYTF
TRBV7-2	-	-	TRBJ2-7	13	TGTGCCAGCGGACGGGGGAGTACCTACGAGCAGTACTTC	CASGRGSTYEQYF
TRBV6-2/TRBV6-3	-	-	TRBJ2-5	12	TGTGCCAGGAGTTACTGGGGGGAGACCCAGTACTTC	CARSYWGETQYF
TRBV7-9	few	-	TRBJ1-1	14	TGTGCCAGCAGCTTAGGGAGTCCAGGGACTGAAGCTTTCTTT	CASSLGSPGTEAFF
TRBV28	-	TRBD2	TRBJ2-1	15	TGTGCCAGCAGTAAGACGGGACTAGCGTACAATGAGCAGTTCTTC	CASSKTGLAYNEQFF
TRBV6-5	few	-	TRBJ2-2	19	TGTGCCAGCAGTTACTCGAGGGCGGGAAGGGGTCCAGGCACCGGGGAGCTGTTTTTT	CASSYSRAGRGPGTGELFF
TRBV5-1	-	TRBD1	TRBJ2-5	15	TGCGCCAGCAGCGACGGACAGGATTGGGGGGAGACCCAGTACTTC	CASSDGQDWGETQYF
TRBV7-2	medium-sized	TRBD2	TRBJ2-5	15	TGTGCCAGCAGCTCCCTAGCGGGGGGAGGGCAGACCCAGTACTTC	CASSSLAGGGQTQYF
TRBV27	-	TRBD2	TRBJ2-7	16	TGTGCCAGCAGACGGGAGGCTAGCGGGCGAAACTACGAGCAGTACTTC	CASRREASGRNYEQYF
TRBV2	-	-	TRBJ2-3	16	TGTGCCAGCAGCCTCATGGGGGCGGGAAGCACAGATACGCAGTATTTT	CASSLMGAGSTDTQYF
TRBV7-9	-	TRBD2	TRBJ2-5	15	TGTGCCAGCTTAGGGACTAGCGGGAGCCAAGAGACCCAGTACTTC	CASLGTSGSQETQYF
TRBV6-5	few	-	TRBJ1-5	14	TGTGCCAGCAGTTACGATGGGGACTCAGGGGCCCAGCATTTT	CASSYDGDSGAQHF
TRBV20-1	-	TRBD1	TRBJ2-7	13	TGCAGTGCGGGTGGGACAGGGACCTACGAGCAGTACTTC	CSAGGTGTYEQYF
TRBV6-1	-	-	TRBJ1-6	13	TGTGCCAGCAGCTCAGGGGTAATTTCACCCCTCCACTTT	CASSSGVISPLHF
TRBV6-1	-	TRBD1	TRBJ1-2	15	TGTGCCAGCAGTCCCGGGACAGGGACACCCTATGGCTACACCTTC	CASSPGTGTPYGYTF
TRBV7-8	-	TRBD2	TRBJ2-1	15	TGTGCCAGCTCGCGACGGGAGGGTCCCTACAATGAGCAGTTCTTC	CASSRREGPYNEQFF